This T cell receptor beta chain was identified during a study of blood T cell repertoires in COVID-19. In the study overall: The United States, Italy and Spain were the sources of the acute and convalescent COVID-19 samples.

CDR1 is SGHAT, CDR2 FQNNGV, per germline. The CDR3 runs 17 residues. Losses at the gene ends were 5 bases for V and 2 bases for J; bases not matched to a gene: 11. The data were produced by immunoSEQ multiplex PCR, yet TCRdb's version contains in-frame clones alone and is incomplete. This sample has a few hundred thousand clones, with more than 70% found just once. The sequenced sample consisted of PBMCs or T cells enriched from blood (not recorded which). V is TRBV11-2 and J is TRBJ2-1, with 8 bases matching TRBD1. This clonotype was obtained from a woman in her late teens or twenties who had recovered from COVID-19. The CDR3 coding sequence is TGTGCCAGCAGCACAACTTTAACAGGGGGAACCTACAATGAGCAGTTCTTC. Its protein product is CASSTTLTGGTYNEQFF.